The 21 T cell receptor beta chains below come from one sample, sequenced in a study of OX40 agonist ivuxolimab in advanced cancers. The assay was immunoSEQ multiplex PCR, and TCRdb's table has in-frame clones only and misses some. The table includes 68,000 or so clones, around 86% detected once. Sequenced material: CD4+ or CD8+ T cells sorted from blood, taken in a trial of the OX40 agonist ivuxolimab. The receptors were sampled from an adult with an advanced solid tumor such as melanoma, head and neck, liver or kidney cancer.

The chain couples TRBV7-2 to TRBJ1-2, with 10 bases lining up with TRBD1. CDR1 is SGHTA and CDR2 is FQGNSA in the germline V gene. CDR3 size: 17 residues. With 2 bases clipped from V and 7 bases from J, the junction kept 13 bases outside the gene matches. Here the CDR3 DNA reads TGTGCCAGCAGCTTACCGACAGGGGGCCTCTCAGGTGGTGGCTACACCTTC. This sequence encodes CASSLPTGGLSGGGYTF. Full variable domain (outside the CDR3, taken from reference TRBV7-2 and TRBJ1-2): GAGVSQSPSNKVTEKGKDVELRCDPISGHTALYWYRQSLGQGLEFLIYFQGNSAPDKSGLPSDRFSAERTGGSVSTLTIQRTQQEDSAVYLCASSLPTGGLSGGGYTFGSGTRLTVV.

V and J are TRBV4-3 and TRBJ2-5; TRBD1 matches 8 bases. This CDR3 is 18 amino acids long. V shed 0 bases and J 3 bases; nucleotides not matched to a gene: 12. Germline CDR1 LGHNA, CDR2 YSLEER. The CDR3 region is CASSQDWAGYRGEETQYF. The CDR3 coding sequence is TGCGCCAGCAGCCAAGATTGGGCAGGGTACAGGGGGGAAGAGACCCAGTACTTC.

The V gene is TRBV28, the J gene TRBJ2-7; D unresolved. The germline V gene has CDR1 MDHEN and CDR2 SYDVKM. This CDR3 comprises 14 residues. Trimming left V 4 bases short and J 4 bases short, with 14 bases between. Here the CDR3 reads CASSSLRTIYEQYF. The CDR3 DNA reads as TGTGCCAGCAGTTCTTTACGTACCATTTACGAGCAGTACTTC.

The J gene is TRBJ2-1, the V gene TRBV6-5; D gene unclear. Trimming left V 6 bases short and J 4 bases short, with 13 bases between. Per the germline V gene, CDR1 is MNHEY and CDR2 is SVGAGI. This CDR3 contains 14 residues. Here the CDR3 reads CASRAERLYNEQFF. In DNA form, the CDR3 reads TGTGCCAGCAGGGCGGAGAGGTTGTACAATGAGCAGTTCTTC.

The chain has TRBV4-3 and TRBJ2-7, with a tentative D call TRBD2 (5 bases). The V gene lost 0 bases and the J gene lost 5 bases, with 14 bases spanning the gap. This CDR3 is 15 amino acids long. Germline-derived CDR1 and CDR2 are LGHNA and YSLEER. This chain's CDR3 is CASSQDWSGVDEQYF. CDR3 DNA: TGCGCCAGCAGCCAAGACTGGAGCGGAGTGGACGAGCAGTACTTC.

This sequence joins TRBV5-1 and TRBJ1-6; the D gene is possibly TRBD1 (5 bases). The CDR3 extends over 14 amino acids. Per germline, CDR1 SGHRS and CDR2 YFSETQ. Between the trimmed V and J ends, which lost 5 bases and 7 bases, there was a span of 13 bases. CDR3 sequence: CASSRARENSPLHF. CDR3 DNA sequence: TGCGCCAGCAGTCGTGCCAGGGAGAATTCACCCCTCCACTTT. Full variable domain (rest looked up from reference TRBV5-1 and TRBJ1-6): KAGVTQTPRYLIKTRGQQVTLSCSPISGHRSVSWYQQTPGQGLQFLFEYFSETQRNKGNFPGRFSGRQFSNSRSEMNVSTLELGDSALYLCASSRARENSPLHFGNGTRLTVT.

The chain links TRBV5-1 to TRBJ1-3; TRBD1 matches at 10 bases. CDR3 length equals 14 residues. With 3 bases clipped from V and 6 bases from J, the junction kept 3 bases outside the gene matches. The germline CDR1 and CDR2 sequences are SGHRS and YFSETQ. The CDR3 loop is CASSSGTGENTIYF. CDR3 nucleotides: TGCGCCAGCAGCTCCGGGACAGGGGAAAACACCATATATTTT.

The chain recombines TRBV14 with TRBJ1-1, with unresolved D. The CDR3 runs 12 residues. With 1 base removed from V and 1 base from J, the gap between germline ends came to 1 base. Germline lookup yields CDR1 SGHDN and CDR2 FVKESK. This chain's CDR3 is CASSQANTEAFF. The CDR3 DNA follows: TGTGCCAGCAGCCAAGCGAACACTGAAGCTTTCTTT.

The CDR3 spells CASSVGDTEAFF. The CDR3 bases are TGTGCCAGCAGTGTTGGGGACACTGAAGCTTTCTTT. V is TRBV6-1 and J is TRBJ1-1; D is unresolved. The CDR3 spans 12 residues. V lost 4 bases and J 3 bases, leaving 6 bases between the germline ends. Germline lookup yields CDR1 MNHNS and CDR2 SASEGT.

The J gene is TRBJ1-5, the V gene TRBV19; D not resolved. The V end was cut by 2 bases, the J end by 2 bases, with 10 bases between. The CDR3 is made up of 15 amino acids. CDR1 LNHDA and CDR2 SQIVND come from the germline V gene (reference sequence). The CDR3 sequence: CASSITPGGNQPQHF. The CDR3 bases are TGTGCCAGTAGTATAACTCCCGGAGGCAATCAGCCCCAGCATTTT. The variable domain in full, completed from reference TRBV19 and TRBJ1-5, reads DGGITQSPKYLFRKEGQNVTLSCEQNLNHDAMYWYRQDPGQGLRLIYYSQIVNDFQKGDIAEGYSVSREKKESFPLTVTSAQKNPTAFYLCASSITPGGNQPQHFGDGTRLSIL.

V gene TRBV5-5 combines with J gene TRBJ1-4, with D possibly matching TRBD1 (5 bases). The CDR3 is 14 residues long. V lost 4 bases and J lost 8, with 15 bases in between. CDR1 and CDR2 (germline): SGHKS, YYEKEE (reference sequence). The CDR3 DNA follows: TGTGCCAGCAGCCCAAGGGACCCGGGCGAAAAACTGTTTTTT. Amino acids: CASSPRDPGEKLFF.

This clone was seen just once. CDR3 in amino acids: CASSQEGRQSAKLFF. The CDR3 DNA follows: TGCGCCAGCAGCCAAGAAGGCAGACAGTCGGCGAAACTGTTTTTT. The chain uses TRBV4-1 and TRBJ1-4; D perhaps matches TRBD1 (5 bases). Trimming left V 0 bases short and J 11 bases short, with 16 bases between. In germline, CDR1 is MGHRA, CDR2 YSYEKL. The CDR3 spans 15 residues.

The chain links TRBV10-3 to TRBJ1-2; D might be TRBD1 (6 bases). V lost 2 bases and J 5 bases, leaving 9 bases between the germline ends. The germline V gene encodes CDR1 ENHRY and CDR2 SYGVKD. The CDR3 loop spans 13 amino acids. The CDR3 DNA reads TGTGCCATCAGTGAGGGACAGCGTTATGGCTACACCTTC. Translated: CAISEGQRYGYTF.

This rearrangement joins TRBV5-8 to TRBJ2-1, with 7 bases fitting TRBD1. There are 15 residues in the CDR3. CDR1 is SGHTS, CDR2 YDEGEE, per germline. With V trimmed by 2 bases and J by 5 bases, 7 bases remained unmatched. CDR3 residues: CASSFEGGWNNEQFF. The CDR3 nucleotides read TGTGCCAGCAGCTTTGAAGGGGGCTGGAACAATGAGCAGTTCTTC.

CDR3 DNA: TGTGCCAGCAGCCTATTGACAGGGACCGAGACCCAGTACTTC. It is translated as CASSLLTGTETQYF. The rearrangement uses TRBV7-2 and TRBJ2-5, with 7 bases fitting TRBD1. CDR1 and CDR2 from the germline V gene are SGHTA and FQGNSA. J was trimmed by 5 bases and V by 5 bases; bases with no gene match: 8. The CDR3 sequence is 14 residues long.

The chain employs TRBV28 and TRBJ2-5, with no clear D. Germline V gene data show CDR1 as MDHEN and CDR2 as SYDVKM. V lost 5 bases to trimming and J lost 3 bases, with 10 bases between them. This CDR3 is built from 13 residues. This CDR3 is CASSPPKEETQYF. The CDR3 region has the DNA TGTGCCAGCAGTCCTCCGAAAGAAGAGACCCAGTACTTC.

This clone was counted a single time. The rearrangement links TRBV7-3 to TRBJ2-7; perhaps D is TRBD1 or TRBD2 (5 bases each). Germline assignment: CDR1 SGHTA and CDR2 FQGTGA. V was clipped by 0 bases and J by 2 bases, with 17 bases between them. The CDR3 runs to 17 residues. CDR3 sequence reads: CASSLTGPGTATYEQYF. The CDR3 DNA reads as TGTGCCAGCAGCTTAACGGGGCCGGGAACCGCCACCTACGAGCAGTACTTC.

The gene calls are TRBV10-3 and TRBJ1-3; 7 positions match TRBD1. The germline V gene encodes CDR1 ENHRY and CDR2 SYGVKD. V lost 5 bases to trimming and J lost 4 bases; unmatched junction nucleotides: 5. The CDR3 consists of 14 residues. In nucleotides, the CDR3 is TGTGCCATCAGTACGACAGGGAGGGGAAACACCATATATTTT. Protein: CAISTTGRGNTIYF.

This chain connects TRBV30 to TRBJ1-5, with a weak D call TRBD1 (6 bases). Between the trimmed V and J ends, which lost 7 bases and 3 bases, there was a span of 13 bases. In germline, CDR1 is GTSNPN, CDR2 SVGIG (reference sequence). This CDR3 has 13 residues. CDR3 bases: TGTGCCTTCCGGACAGCCAACAATCAGCCCCAGCATTTT. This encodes CAFRTANNQPQHF.

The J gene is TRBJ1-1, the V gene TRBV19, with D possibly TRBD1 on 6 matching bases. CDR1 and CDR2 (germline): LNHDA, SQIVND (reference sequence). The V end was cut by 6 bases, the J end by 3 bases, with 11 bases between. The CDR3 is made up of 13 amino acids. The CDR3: CASRGGLDTEAFF. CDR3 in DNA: TGTGCCAGTAGGGGGGGGCTCGACACTGAAGCTTTCTTT.

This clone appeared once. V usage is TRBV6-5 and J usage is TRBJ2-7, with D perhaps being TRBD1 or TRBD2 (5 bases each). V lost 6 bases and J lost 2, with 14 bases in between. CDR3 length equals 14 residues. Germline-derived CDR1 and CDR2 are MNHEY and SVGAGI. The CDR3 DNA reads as TGTGCCAGCAGCACGGCAGGGACGGCCTACGAGCAGTACTTC. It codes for CASSTAGTAYEQYF.